This T cell receptor (beta chain) originates from a study of T cell responses to AZD1222 COVID-19 vaccine. V lost 6 bases to trimming and J lost 2 bases, with 10 bases between them. Germline V gene lookup returns CDR1 MNHEY and CDR2 SVGAGI. This CDR3 region has 13 residues. Clones were sequenced by immunoSEQ multiplex PCR, and TCRdb holds only the in-frame ones, with some missing. This table has about 150,000 clones, over 75% appearing once. This clone was recorded only once. The chain couples TRBV6-5 to TRBJ2-5, with D perhaps TRBD1 (6 bases). This receptor was taken from an adult in good health. The sequenced sample was peripheral blood, obtained on day 0 of AZD1222 vaccination. This CDR3 reads CASSPRGQETQYF. CDR3 DNA: TGTGCCAGCAGCCCCAGGGGACAAGAGACCCAGTACTTC.